The next 10 T cell receptor beta chains were all read from a single sample in a study of radiotherapy plus CTLA-4 blockade in lung cancer. Assay: immunoSEQ multiplex PCR; the TCRdb copy retains only in-frame clones and omits some. The sample contains about 15,000 clones, roughly two thirds of which appear only once. The input for sequencing was peripheral blood, taken from a patient treated with radiotherapy plus ipilimumab. Receptor source: a human donor with non-small cell lung cancer whose response to radiotherapy plus ipilimumab could not be evaluated.

The CDR3 DNA follows: TGTGCCAGCAGTGAAGCAAATCCTAGCGGGGGGCACGGCAATGAGCAGTTCTTC. This codes for CASSEANPSGGHGNEQFF. The chain has TRBV6-1 and TRBJ2-1, with 11 bases that match TRBD2. The germline V gene has CDR1 MNHNS and CDR2 SASEGT. The CDR3 runs to 18 residues. The ends lost 0 bases at V and 6 bases at J; junction bases unmatched: 10.

Within the sample, this clone is large. DNA for the CDR3: TGTGCCAGCAGCCGGACAGGGAGTGGGGATGAGCAGTTCTTC. It specifies CASSRTGSGDEQFF. This chain links TRBV7-9 with TRBJ2-1; 8 bases are a match to TRBD1. Germline values: CDR1 SEHNR, CDR2 FQNEAQ (reference sequence). V lost 5 bases to trimming and J lost 8 bases; unmatched junction nucleotides: 8. The CDR3 sequence is 14 residues long.

The V and J genes are TRBV19 and TRBJ1-1; no clear D. This CDR3 comprises 16 residues. Germline V gene data show CDR1 as LNHDA and CDR2 as SQIVND (reference sequence). Trimming cost V 4 bases and J 0 bases, with 15 bases left between them. CDR3 amino acids: CASSTGRREMNTEAFF. Written as DNA, the CDR3 is TGTGCCAGTAGTACCGGGCGAAGGGAGATGAACACTGAAGCTTTCTTT.

V and J are TRBV11-2 and TRBJ2-7; 7 nucleotides align to TRBD1. CDR3 length: 13 amino acids. V shed 5 bases and J 1 base; nucleotides not matched to a gene: 2. CDR1 SGHAT and CDR2 FQNNGV come from the germline V gene. The CDR3 loop reads CASSPTGSYEQYV. In DNA, the CDR3 is TGTGCCAGCAGCCCGACAGGGTCCTACGAGCAGTACGTC.

The chain has TRBV2 and TRBJ2-3; 11 bases map to TRBD2. Germline values: CDR1 SNHLY, CDR2 FYNNEI. V lost 7 bases to trimming and J lost 2 bases; unmatched junction nucleotides: 8. The CDR3 runs 16 residues. The CDR3 here is CASTKFSGGDTDTQYF. The CDR3 coding sequence is TGTGCCAGCACCAAATTTAGCGGGGGGGACACAGATACGCAGTATTTT.

The J gene is TRBJ1-2, the V gene TRBV6-5; the match to TRBD1 covers 7 bases. This CDR3 has 12 residues. CDR1 and CDR2 (germline): MNHEY, SVGAGI. Trimming at V came to 4 bases and at J to 8 bases, leaving 4 bases not matched to a gene. CDR3 loop: CASSSAGGGYTF. The CDR3 nucleotides are TGTGCCAGCAGTTCGGCAGGGGGGGGCTACACCTTC.

The chain links TRBV29-1 to TRBJ2-1; no firm D call. Germline values: CDR1 SQVTM, CDR2 ANQGSEA. V was shortened by 4 bases and J by 7 bases, with 8 bases between the two germline ends. This CDR3 is 11 amino acids long. CDR3 coding DNA: TGCAGCGTTGTGTCCAGAAATGAGCAGTTCTTC. This translates into CSVVSRNEQFF.

This clone was recorded a few times. The chain joins TRBV9 to TRBJ2-3; D is ambiguous. The CDR3 contains 12 residues. Trimming took 4 bases from V and 6 from J, leaving 9 bases between them. Germline-derived CDR1 and CDR2 are SGDLS and YYNGEE. The CDR3 bases are TGTGCCAGCAGCCCCCAAGCGGATACGCAGTATTTT. As protein: CASSPQADTQYF.

This chain joins TRBV9 and TRBJ1-5; D might be TRBD1 (6 bases). Germline V gives CDR1 SGDLS, CDR2 YYNGEE. Trimming shortened V by 3 bases and J by 3 bases, and 13 bases separated the two germline ends. This CDR3 is built from 15 residues. The CDR3, as DNA: TGTGCCAGCAGCGGAGGTTCAGGGGTCAATCAGCCCCAGCATTTT. Translated: CASSGGSGVNQPQHF.

This sequence joins TRBV18 and TRBJ1-1; 7 nucleotides line up with TRBD1. With V trimmed by 4 bases and J by 0 bases, 2 bases remained unmatched. CDR1 is KGHSH, CDR2 LQKENI, per germline. CDR3 size: 14 residues. CDR3: CASSLGQVNTEAFF. The CDR3 nucleotides read TGTGCCAGCTCACTTGGACAGGTGAACACTGAAGCTTTCTTT. Using reference TRBV18 and TRBJ1-1 for the parts outside the CDR3, the full variable domain is NAGVMQNPRHLVRRRGQEARLRCSPMKGHSHVYWYRQLPEEGLKFMVYLQKENIIDESGMPKERFSAEFPKEGPSILRIQQVVRGDSAAYFCASSLGQVNTEAFFGQGTRLTVV.